This T cell receptor beta chain was documented in a study of cytomegalovirus exposure and HLA in healthy donors. The length of the CDR3 is 13 residues. The germline V gene encodes CDR1 SGHNT and CDR2 YYREEE (reference sequence). V lost 4 bases and J 4 bases, leaving 12 bases between the germline ends. The table lists this clone with a few counts. In the PCR, 60 Vbeta and 13 Jbeta primers were used. Here immunoSEQ multiplex PCR was the method, and the copy in TCRdb shows in-frame clones only, minus some. The table includes about 92,000 clones, 69% detected once. The source is a man in his fifties or sixties in good health and CMV-seronegative. Sequencing input: PBMCs. V usage is TRBV5-4 and J usage is TRBJ2-7, with D tentatively TRBD1 (6 bases). CDR3 sequence reads: CASSRDIGYEQYV. The CDR3, as DNA: TGTGCCAGCAGCCGGGACATCGGGTACGAGCAGTACGTC.